This T cell receptor (beta chain) was identified in a study of tumor-infiltrating lymphocytes in oesophageal squamous cell carcinoma. From the PCR reads, TCRdb called clonotypes with MiXCR, one entry per CDR3 protein. The repertoire holds around 21,000 distinct CDR3 sequences, with 35% to 45% as singletons. Germline CDR1 and CDR2: SGHTA and FQGNSA. V lost 5 bases, J lost 7 bases, and 18 bases lay in between. The CDR3 is 15 amino acids. The V and J genes are TRBV7-2 and TRBJ2-1; D is ambiguous. This sequence originates from a male donor with esophageal squamous cell carcinoma. The specimen was normal esophageal tissue next to the tumor. The CDR3 DNA reads TGTGCCAGCAGCCAACGTTTATACGCCGGGAATGAGCAGTTCTTC. This sequence encodes CASSQRLYAGNEQFF.